This T cell receptor beta chain comes out of a study of blood T cell repertoires in COVID-19. The CDR3 runs to 15 residues. V gave up 2 bases and J gave up 10 bases; unmatched junction bases: 10. CDR1 and CDR2 from the germline V gene are KGHDR and SFDVKD. Only in-frame clones appear in the TCRdb table, and some are missing; sequencing was by immunoSEQ multiplex PCR. Altogether under 80,000 clones are present, around 80% being singletons, with the ten largest covering roughly 11%. This TCR derives from a man aged 50-59 years with acute or convalescent COVID-19. The J gene is TRBJ1-5, the V gene TRBV24-1; TRBD1 agrees at 7 bases. Input material: peripheral blood. CDR3 residues: CATSDSHAQGGPQHF. As DNA, the CDR3 is TGTGCCACCAGTGATTCCCACGCCCAGGGGGGCCCCCAGCATTTT.